These 3 T cell receptor beta chains came from one sample sequenced in a study of shared clonotypes between healthy human individuals. Profiling relied on immunoSEQ multiplex PCR, and the TCRdb table lists in-frame clones only, not all of them. The table shows roughly 2 million clones, with roughly 95% occurring only once. Specimen: naive CD4+ T cells sorted from blood. Subset here: CD45RA+ positively selected. The receptors here all came from a young man in good health.

The rearrangement uses TRBV6-1 and TRBJ1-5; D is perhaps TRBD1 (6 bases). The CDR3 has 15 amino acids. Germline loops: CDR1 MNHNS, CDR2 SASEGT. V was shortened by 5 bases and J by 2 bases, with 13 bases between the two germline ends. CDR3 region: CASSRVRQGNQPQHF. DNA for the CDR3: TGTGCCAGCAGTAGGGTGAGACAGGGCAATCAGCCCCAGCATTTT.

The chain recombines TRBV9 with TRBJ1-3, with 9 positions matching TRBD1. Trimming took 3 bases from V and 0 from J; bases not matched to a gene: 10. This CDR3 spans 18 amino acids. The germline CDR1 and CDR2 sequences are SGDLS and YYNGEE. CDR3 sequence reads: CASSARLGQGISGNTIYF. CDR3 DNA: TGTGCCAGCAGCGCGAGGTTGGGACAGGGCATCTCTGGAAACACCATATATTTT.

Comments on this clone: The same CDR3 can be traced to other DNA sequences in this sample. V and J are TRBV7-2 and TRBJ2-7, with D tentatively TRBD2 (6 bases). CDR3 length: 15 amino acids. Trimming shortened V by 1 base and J by 2 bases, and 12 bases separated the two germline ends. Germline CDR1 and CDR2: SGHTA and FQGNSA. Written as DNA, the CDR3 is TGTGCCAGCAGCTTAGGAAGGGGACTCACCTACGAGCAGTACTTC. Its protein product is CASSLGRGLTYEQYF.